The 12 T cell receptor beta chains given below trace back to one sample, sequenced in a study of T cells expressing NK-cell markers. TCRdb re-called the 5' RACE reads and catalogs CDR3 proteins one per entry, DNA excluded. This sample contains 350,000 to 450,000 distinct CDR3 sequences. Sequencing was done on a sample of blood T cells: a sorted CD56 or NKG2C T cell subset, CD4+ or CD8+ T cells, or bulk PBMC T cells (not recorded which). These receptors came from a man aged 18-70 years in good health.

The J gene is TRBJ2-2, the V gene TRBV5-1; TCRdb lists TRBD1, though no DNA is available to test this call. Germline loops: CDR1 SGHRS, CDR2 YFSETQ. The CDR3 covers 16 residues. The CDR3 sequence is CASSFLGTKNTGELFF.

The V call is TRBV20-1, the J call TRBJ2-3; the TRBD1 assignment by TCRdb is unverifiable without DNA. The CDR3 has 16 amino acids. CDR1 and CDR2 from the germline V gene are DFQATT and SNEGSKA (reference sequence). CDR3 residues: CSASPGGGWSTDTQYF.

This chain connects TRBV27 to TRBJ2-7; TCRdb selects TRBD1, and the lack of DNA leaves this call unchecked. The germline CDR1 and CDR2 sequences are MNHEY and SMNVEV (reference sequence). This CDR3 is 15 amino acids long. The CDR3 sequence: CASSRSGTGIYEQYF.

V gene TRBV27 combines with J gene TRBJ2-3; lacking DNA, the TRBD1 call made by TCRdb goes unchecked. Germline values: CDR1 MNHEY, CDR2 SMNVEV (reference sequence). This CDR3 spans 14 amino acids. CDR3 residues: CASSSGQGRDTQYF.

The CDR3 reads CASSPRGPGIQYF. This sequence joins TRBV9 and TRBJ2-4; TCRdb proposes TRBD1, but this gene call is untestable without DNA. This CDR3 contains 13 residues. CDR1 and CDR2 from the germline V gene are SGDLS and YYNGEE.

The chain links TRBV6-1 to TRBJ2-1; absent DNA, TCRdb's TRBD1 call cannot be checked. This CDR3 is built from 17 residues. Looked up from germline, CDR1 is MNHNS and CDR2 is SASEGT. CDR3 loop: CASSTPEYSGGFNEQFF.

CDR3: CASSHGTVDSGANVLTF. J is TRBJ2-6 and V is TRBV18; the TCRdb call, TRBD1, lacks DNA for checking. Germline-derived CDR1 and CDR2 are KGHSH and LQKENI. There are 17 residues in the CDR3. The entire variable domain, with the rest obtained from reference TRBV18 and TRBJ2-6, is as follows: NAGVMQNPRHLVRRRGQEARLRCSPMKGHSHVYWYRQLPEEGLKFMVYLQKENIIDESGMPKERFSAEFPKEGPSILRIQQVVRGDSAAYFCASSHGTVDSGANVLTFGAGSRLTVL.

This chain's CDR3 is CASSFFETQYF. The rearrangement uses TRBV28 and TRBJ2-5. Per germline, CDR1 MDHEN and CDR2 SYDVKM. The length of the CDR3 is 11 residues. The whole variable domain, remainder taken from reference TRBV28 and TRBJ2-5, is DVKVTQSSRYLVKRTGEKVFLECVQDMDHENMFWYRQDPGLGLRLIYFSYDVKMKEKGDIPEGYSVSREKKERFSLILESASTNQTSMYLCASSFFETQYFGPGTRLLVL.

The V call is TRBV6-4, the J call TRBJ2-2. Germline CDR1 and CDR2: MRHNA and SNTAGT. The CDR3 length is 14 residues. CDR3 loop: CASSETATTGELFF.

The V gene is TRBV6-6, the J gene TRBJ1-5. This CDR3 has 13 amino acids. Looked up from germline, CDR1 is MNHNY and CDR2 is SVGAGI (reference sequence). The CDR3 loop reads CASIPALNQPQHF.

The V call is TRBV5-1, the J call TRBJ1-1; TCRdb proposes TRBD1, but this gene call is untestable without DNA. CDR1 is SGHRS and CDR2 is YFSETQ in the germline V gene. The CDR3 runs to 14 residues. CDR3: CASSGTRGRIEAFF.

V usage is TRBV20-1 and J usage is TRBJ2-4; there is no DNA to check the TCRdb D call of TRBD1. The CDR3 has 14 residues. The germline V gene has CDR1 DFQATT and CDR2 SNEGSKA (reference sequence). CDR3 protein: CSASTGMVKNIQYF.